What follows describes a single TCR beta chain. This clone's antigen is unknown. Within one base of it there is no much larger clone, and no base qualities were kept. The source of the sample is a study of glioma-infiltrating T cells after dendritic cell vaccination (dated by TCRdb to about 2016). Background for the entire study: The cohort comprised roughly 15 glioblastoma patients from Phase I and II dendritic cell vaccination trials, 9 newly diagnosed and 6 with recurrent disease. Patients received autologous tumor lysate-pulsed dendritic cell vaccination between about 2003 and 2013. To make the vaccine, monocyte-derived dendritic cells were cultured for 6 to 7 days with IL-4 and GM-CSF and then pulsed overnight with autologous tumor lysate. Each patient got three intradermal injections of the dendritic cell vaccine, spaced at biweekly intervals, in the arm below the axilla. Tumor-infiltrating lymphocyte content was quantified and tumor and blood repertoires were compared in dendritic cell-vaccinated glioblastoma patients by deep sequencing of TCR beta CDR3 regions. Survival after dendritic cell vaccination was correlated with TCR sequencing metrics, including TIL content and tumor-blood repertoire overlap.

Using the immunoSEQ assay, TCRB CDR3 regions were amplified from 2 micrograms of genomic DNA, or from all available DNA when less than that was on hand. Multiplex PCR used 60 forward primers for TCR V beta segments and 13 reverse primers for J beta segments. To estimate reads per starting template, synthetic control templates were spiked into each sample at limiting dilution. The Illumina HiSeq System generated 87 bp sequencing reads. The published analysis was carried out like this. PCR and sequencing errors were removed by a nearest neighbor algorithm that merged closely related sequences. TCR overlap was measured as the percentage of unique tumor TCR beta sequences also present in the same patient's peripheral blood. Held by TCRdb, this immuneACCESS table contains in-frame sequences only and omits some clones. Under half of the omission traces to an unresolved V gene where checked; the cause of the rest is unknown. That table gives V, J and clone size, and the DNA gave D and trimming. The sample table contains roughly 38,000 clones; only one count was recorded for 82% of them. The top ten clonotypes cover 7.8% of the sample.

Results the study describes overall, beyond this receptor: The cohort was small and heterogeneous, with few patients having full blood and tumor sets and even fewer initial-recurrent tumor pairs. TCR clonality showed no direct relationship with survival, which suggests that a diverse polyclonal response may matter. The TCR overlap response model with three groups was called speculative and said to need prospective validation. After dendritic cell vaccination, a higher estimated pretreatment TIL content predicted longer time to progression and overall survival.

Patients were selected for having adequate residual fresh-frozen tumor tissue and more than two years of available survival data. Molecular status otherwise varied across the glioblastoma patients, but none of them carried an isocitrate dehydrogenase mutation. PBMC were collected before vaccination, two weeks after the third vaccination, and at tumor progression if progression occurred. The Qiagen DNeasy Blood extraction Kit was used to extract genomic DNA. Deletion took 6 bases off V and 1 base off J, with a span of 25 bases between the germline ends. The cysteine opens and the phenylalanine closes a CDR3 of 19 amino acids. CDR3 DNA is the only sequence kept; it has 57 bases, read in frame from the first base. Reading the germline V gene (reference sequence) gives CDR1 SGHNT and CDR2 YYREEE.

The receptor chain draws on TRBV5-4 and TRBJ2-2; TRBD2 might be the D gene, on 7 matching bases. The sequence came from a human donor with glioblastoma. The sequencing used blood, collected before dendritic cell vaccination. The CDR3 amino acid sequence is: CASNNRGGLGGRNTGELFF. The nucleotide sequence reads TGTGCCAGCAACAACCGAGGGGGACTCGGGGGGCGGAACACCGGGGAGCTGTTTTTT. Full variable domain (CDR3 extended with the reference TRBV5-4 and TRBJ2-2 proteins): ETGVTQSPTHLIKTRGQQVTLRCSSQSGHNTVSWYQQALGQGPQFIFQYYREEENGRGNFPPRFSGLQFPNYSSELNVNALELDDSALYLCASNNRGGLGGRNTGELFFGEGSRLTVL.